This T cell receptor beta chain was identified during a study of T cells after somatic rescue of genetic block. Repertoires were generated with immunoSEQ multiplex PCR, while TCRdb's copy carries only in-frame clones and drops some. The table includes tens of thousands of clones, around 96% detected once. CDR1 is KGHSH, CDR2 LQKENI, per germline. This CDR3 comprises 17 residues. The V and J ends lost 1 base and 0 bases respectively, with 10 bases between them. Sequences were obtained from peripheral blood mononuclear cells (PBMCs). The chain has TRBV18 and TRBJ2-6; D gene uncertain. The TCR originated in a child under two years old. CDR3 coding DNA: TGTGCCAGCTCACCACGCACAGCGAGCTCTGGGGCCAACGTCCTGACTTTC. This encodes CASSPRTASSGANVLTF.